This T cell receptor beta chain was observed in a study of human thymus T cells. Study observations and caveats: Unrelated individuals were reported by related research to share highly overlapping thymic repertoires.

Sequencing was performed with immunoSEQ multiplex PCR; in TCRdb, only in-frame clones are kept and a portion is missing. Found here are roughly 77,000 clones, over 85% of them singletons; the top ten hold approximately 0.031%. From resections taken during corrective heart surgery, the thymus tissue was obtained. It was healthy Finnish infants having corrective surgery for congenital heart defects who were the donors. The germline gives CDR1 MDHEN, CDR2 SYDVKM. V lost 4 bases to trimming and J lost 0 bases; unmatched junction nucleotides: 9. The CDR3 length is 17 residues. Regarding this clone: The target antigen is unknown.

The origin of this receptor is a girl under two years old with a congenital heart defect but otherwise immunologically healthy. Sample: thymus tissue. This chain joins TRBV28 and TRBJ2-1, with 7 bases aligning to TRBD2. The CDR3 nucleotides read TGTGCCAGCAGTTCGTCGGGGGGACCGAGCTCCTACAATGAGCAGTTCTTC. Its protein is CASSSSGGPSSYNEQFF.